This T cell receptor (beta chain) originates from a study of T cell changes during pregnancy in multiple sclerosis. Germline V gene data show CDR1 as MNHEY and CDR2 as SVGAGI. The CDR3 is 13 residues long. Trimming stripped 2 bases from V and 13 bases from J, with 17 bases between. Sequenced by immunoSEQ multiplex PCR; TCRdb stores in-frame clones only, minus some. The data hold tens of thousands of clones, with 91% observed a single time. The J gene is TRBJ1-2, the V gene TRBV6-5; D is ambiguous. The sequencing used peripheral blood, collected in the third trimester of pregnancy. This receptor was taken from a female donor in good health, enrolled as a control in a pregnancy study. The CDR3 DNA sequence: TGTGCCAGCAGTTACGGTCCGGAGTTGAGTGCCACCTTC. Encoded protein: CASSYGPELSATF.